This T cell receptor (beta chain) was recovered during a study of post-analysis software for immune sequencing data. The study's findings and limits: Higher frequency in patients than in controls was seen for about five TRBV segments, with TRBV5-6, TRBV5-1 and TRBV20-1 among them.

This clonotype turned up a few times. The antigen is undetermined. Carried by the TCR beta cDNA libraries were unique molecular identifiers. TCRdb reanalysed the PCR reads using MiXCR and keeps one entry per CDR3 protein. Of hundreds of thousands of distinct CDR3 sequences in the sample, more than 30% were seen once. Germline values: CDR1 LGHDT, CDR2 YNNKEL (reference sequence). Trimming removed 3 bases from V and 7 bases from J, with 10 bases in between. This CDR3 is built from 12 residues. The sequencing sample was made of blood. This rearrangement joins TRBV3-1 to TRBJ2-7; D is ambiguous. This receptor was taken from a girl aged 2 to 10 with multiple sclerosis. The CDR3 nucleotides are TGTGCCAGCAGCCAGGTAGCTTGGGAGCAGTACTTC. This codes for CASSQVAWEQYF.